The rows below give T cell receptor beta chains drawn from one sample of a study of blood T cell repertoires in COVID-19. Using immunoSEQ multiplex PCR, the repertoire was profiled, and TCRdb retains in-frame clones only, with some absent. The sample consists of about 260,000 clones, about 85% of them appearing once. The sequenced sample consisted of peripheral blood. Receptors were obtained from a woman aged 45-60 years who had recovered from COVID-19. CDR3s leave out the opening cysteine and the closing phenylalanine or tryptophan. Fields, in order: V gene, J gene, D gene, CDR3 protein. A D gene is named only where the DNA matches it firmly.

TRBV30	TRBJ1-1	TRBD1	AWRQGGGNTEAF
TRBV27	TRBJ2-3	TRBD2	ASSLTSGRGSDTQY
TRBV30	TRBJ1-6	TRBD1	ASQGDSYNSPLH
TRBV2	TRBJ2-1	.	ASRTLTDPSYNEQF
TRBV6-4	TRBJ2-2	TRBD1	ASGDRGITGELF
TRBV5-5	TRBJ2-7	TRBD1	ASNRGHQYEQY
TRBV18	TRBJ1-2	TRBD1	ASSPSIVTGGLDYGYT
TRBV29-1	TRBJ2-1	.	SVEGQAPPNGNEQF
TRBV5-1	TRBJ2-1	TRBD1	ASFRDRGWGNEQF
TRBV2	TRBJ2-3	TRBD1	ASRQGQGSDTQY
TRBV5-1	TRBJ2-7	.	ASSFSAANYEQY
TRBV30	TRBJ2-7	.	AWERRVAGFYEQY
TRBV11-3	TRBJ2-3	TRBD1	ASSSHLTGEDTQY
TRBV18	TRBJ2-7	TRBD1	ASSETGLYEQY
TRBV19	TRBJ1-5	.	ATSRSGGNQPQH
TRBV5-1	TRBJ2-3	.	ASHTGLGTDTQY
TRBV5-5	TRBJ1-4	TRBD1	ASSLSDRENEKLF
TRBV18	TRBJ2-3	.	ASSPLAATDTQY
TRBV5-1	TRBJ1-5	.	ASSDGQGINQPQH
TRBV6-2/TRBV6-3	TRBJ1-1	TRBD1	ASSYDRVAF
TRBV7-3	TRBJ2-1	.	ASSPPGRAYNEQF
TRBV7-9	TRBJ2-7	.	ASSPLTGSYEQY
TRBV6-1	TRBJ1-3	TRBD1	ASREDRGTGNTIY
TRBV7-3	TRBJ1-6	.	ASSFGGYNSPLH
TRBV6-2/TRBV6-3	TRBJ1-5	TRBD1	ASSLPTGGRYSNQPQH
TRBV25-1	TRBJ2-2	TRBD1	ASSPGAGQGLTGELF
TRBV5-4	TRBJ1-2	.	ASSLEGRATYGYT
TRBV6-5	TRBJ2-1	TRBD1	ASRRTGDEQF
TRBV28	TRBJ2-7	.	ASSLIGGSYEQY
TRBV12-5	TRBJ2-2	TRBD2	ASGREGYTGELF
TRBV5-8	TRBJ1-1	TRBD1	ASSSDRVLRSTEAF
TRBV11-3	TRBJ1-1	.	ASSFQANTEAF
TRBV27	TRBJ2-5	TRBD2	ASSLTSGKGTQY
TRBV4-2	TRBJ2-3	.	ASSRWESTDTQY
TRBV7-2	TRBJ2-3	TRBD2	ASSPSGGAFADTQY
TRBV19	TRBJ2-7	TRBD2	ATSRTSASYEQY
TRBV7-9	TRBJ1-6	TRBD1	ASSPRTGGSRPLH
TRBV7-2	TRBJ1-2	.	ASSLMARQSPSGYGYT
TRBV6-5	TRBJ1-3	.	ASSSVSRGNTIY
TRBV6-4	TRBJ1-1	.	ASSRVWDTEAF
TRBV6-1	TRBJ1-2	TRBD1	ASSESWTGGYYGYT
TRBV7-2	TRBJ2-1	TRBD1	ASSLGQGTANNEQF
TRBV6-5	TRBJ1-2	.	ASSTGSQGYGYT
TRBV19	TRBJ1-2	.	ATRGLYGYT
TRBV2	TRBJ1-2	.	ASYIRGYT
TRBV9	TRBJ1-2	TRBD1	ASSSQEGAGYGYT